These T cell receptor beta chains were read from a single sample in a study of T cell responses to AZD1222 COVID-19 vaccine. Measured with immunoSEQ multiplex PCR; TCRdb has only the in-frame clones, and not every one. Among more than 95,000 clones, about 79% were seen once, and the ten largest hold roughly a quarter. Sequences were derived from peripheral blood, sampled 28 days after the second AZD1222 dose. All receptors come from an adult who received the AZD1222 COVID-19 vaccine. CDR3s include the opening cysteine and the closing phenylalanine or tryptophan. The D gene is left open where the match is weak. Some rows mark clone size as missing; the rest say once, few, many or name a class of expanded clone.

V	J	size	D	CDR3	DNA
TRBV7-9	TRBJ2-3	few	.	CASSGGFSTDTQYF	TGTGCCAGCAGCGGCGGGTTTAGCACAGATACGCAGTATTTT
TRBV5-5	TRBJ1-6	.	.	CASSIRGFNSPLHF	TGTGCCAGCAGCATCCGGGGTTTTAATTCACCCCTCCACTTT
TRBV28	TRBJ1-1	.	.	CASSPVAGQAFF	TGTGCCAGCAGCCCGGTGGCAGGGCAGGCTTTCTTT
TRBV2	TRBJ2-5	.	TRBD2	CASRLQLAGQETQYF	TGTGCCAGCAGACTCCAACTAGCGGGTCAAGAGACCCAGTACTTC
TRBV14	TRBJ2-7	.	.	CASSQTGKSDYEQYF	TGTGCCAGCAGCCAAACAGGGAAATCCGACTACGAGCAGTACTTC
TRBV19	TRBJ1-1	.	.	CASSRTNTEAFF	TGTGCCAGTAGCCGAACAAACACTGAAGCTTTCTTT
TRBV2	TRBJ2-2	.	.	CASSDSPDGELFF	TGTGCCAGCAGTGACTCTCCCGACGGGGAGCTGTTTTTT
TRBV14	TRBJ1-2	.	TRBD1	CASSQRDRVSGYTF	TGTGCCAGCAGCCAGCGGGACAGGGTTAGTGGCTACACCTTC
TRBV3-1/TRBV3-2	TRBJ2-7	.	.	CASSSLLGYEQYF	TGTGCCAGCAGCTCACTCCTGGGCTACGAGCAGTACTTC
TRBV5-1	TRBJ2-5	.	.	CASSLGTETQYF	TGCGCCAGCAGCCTAGGGACAGAGACCCAGTACTTC
TRBV27	TRBJ1-1	.	.	CASSLSGTRIGAFF	TGTGCCAGCAGTTTATCGGGGACGAGAATCGGAGCTTTCTTT
TRBV5-6	TRBJ1-2	.	.	CASSFQVPGYTF	TGTGCCAGCAGCTTCCAGGTCCCCGGCTACACCTTC
TRBV4-3	TRBJ2-3	.	.	CASSQDRWVSTDTQYF	TGCGCCAGCAGCCAAGATCGGTGGGTAAGCACAGATACGCAGTATTTT
TRBV11-1	TRBJ1-1	few	.	CASSLARGRTEAFF	TGTGCCAGCAGCTTAGCTCGGGGGCGCACTGAAGCTTTCTTT
TRBV28	TRBJ2-7	.	TRBD2	CASSFPSVRLAGDEQYF	TGTGCCAGCAGTTTCCCCTCCGTACGACTAGCCGGGGACGAGCAGTACTTC
TRBV3-1/TRBV3-2	TRBJ1-5	few	.	CASSHRSNSNQPQHF	TGTGCCAGCAGTCACAGGTCGAATAGCAATCAGCCCCAGCATTTT
TRBV7-9	TRBJ2-5	.	TRBD1	CASSKTGAVKETQYF	TGTGCCAGCAGCAAGACAGGGGCCGTTAAAGAGACCCAGTACTTC
TRBV4-1	TRBJ2-7	.	.	CASSQAVEHEQYF	TGCGCCAGCAGCCAAGCAGTTGAACACGAGCAGTACTTC
TRBV6-2/TRBV6-3	TRBJ2-7	.	TRBD2	CASSLLAGGPRSNEQYF	TGTGCCAGCAGTTTACTAGCGGGGGGGCCTAGGAGTAACGAGCAGTACTTC
TRBV6-5	TRBJ1-1	.	.	CASSYGGLGGLWAFF	TGTGCCAGCAGTTACGGCGGACTCGGGGGGTTGTGGGCTTTCTTT
TRBV11-2	TRBJ2-3	.	.	CASSSHPLARSTDTQYF	TGTGCCAGCAGCTCCCACCCACTAGCCCGAAGCACAGATACGCAGTATTTT
TRBV6-5	TRBJ1-2	.	.	CASSYSGGSPYGYTF	TGTGCCAGCAGTTACTCCGGGGGATCCCCCTATGGCTACACCTTC
TRBV9	TRBJ2-5	.	TRBD1	CASSVGTGGQETQYF	TGTGCCAGCAGCGTAGGGACAGGGGGGCAAGAGACCCAGTACTTC
TRBV11-2	TRBJ2-5	.	.	CASSLDLQETQYF	TGTGCCAGCAGCTTAGACTTGCAAGAGACCCAGTACTTC
TRBV9	TRBJ2-1	.	TRBD2	CASSVESGGHPEQFF	TGTGCCAGCAGCGTAGAAAGCGGGGGGCACCCCGAGCAGTTCTTC
TRBV2	TRBJ1-5	.	TRBD1	CASKTQGNNQPQHF	TGTGCCAGCAAGACACAGGGGAACAATCAGCCCCAGCATTTT
TRBV6-5	TRBJ1-1	.	.	CASIAVGVTEAFF	TGTGCCAGCATCGCGGTAGGGGTAACTGAAGCTTTCTTT
TRBV6-5	TRBJ2-4	.	.	CASSEGKINIQYF	TGTGCCAGCAGCGAGGGGAAAATAAACATTCAGTACTTC
TRBV5-1	TRBJ2-4	few	TRBD1	CASSFLPGQIIAKNIQYF	TGCGCCAGCAGCTTCCTCCCGGGACAGATTATAGCCAAAAACATTCAGTACTTC
TRBV7-9	TRBJ1-5	.	.	CASSRSGGDRDQPQHF	TGTGCCAGCAGTCGTAGTGGGGGGGACCGAGATCAGCCCCAGCATTTT
TRBV30	TRBJ2-7	.	.	CAWSVVGGSAYEQYF	TGTGCCTGGAGTGTTGTTGGAGGGAGTGCCTACGAGCAGTACTTC
TRBV11-2	TRBJ2-1	.	TRBD2	CASSLERLAGAGRLREQFF	TGTGCCAGCAGCTTAGAGAGGCTAGCGGGGGCAGGCCGTTTAAGAGAGCAGTTCTTC
TRBV6-6	TRBJ1-2	.	.	CASSGMKPYGYTF	TGTGCCAGCAGTGGTATGAAGCCTTATGGCTACACCTTC
TRBV25-1	TRBJ2-4	.	TRBD1	CASSRTGSENIQYF	TGTGCCAGCAGTAGGACAGGGAGCGAAAACATTCAGTACTTC
TRBV5-6	TRBJ1-1	.	.	CASSLSGTTEAFF	TGTGCCAGCAGCTTGTCGGGCACCACTGAAGCTTTCTTT
TRBV30	TRBJ1-6	.	.	CGSTGTDYNSPLHF	TGTGGTTCGACCGGGACCGACTATAATTCACCCCTCCACTTT
TRBV7-9	TRBJ2-3	.	TRBD1	CASSSRDRNPDTQYF	TGTGCCAGCAGCTCCCGGGACAGGAACCCAGATACGCAGTATTTT
TRBV4-3	TRBJ2-7	.	TRBD2	CASSQGTSGGYLYEQYF	TGCGCCAGCAGCCAAGGGACTAGCGGGGGGTACCTCTACGAGCAGTACTTC
TRBV20-1	TRBJ2-1	.	.	CSARGLNEQFF	TGCAGTGCGCGGGGGCTCAATGAGCAGTTCTTC
TRBV5-1	TRBJ2-2	.	.	CASTVTTANTGELFF	TGCGCCAGCACGGTAACAACAGCGAACACCGGGGAGCTGTTTTTT
TRBV30	TRBJ2-3	.	.	CAWSGSGDTQYF	TGTGCCTGGTCGGGGAGCGGGGATACGCAGTATTTT
TRBV6-2/TRBV6-3	TRBJ1-2	.	.	CASSYGGTNYGYTF	TGTGCCAGCAGTTACGGAGGGACCAACTATGGCTACACCTTC
TRBV7-2	TRBJ1-1	.	.	CASSLTGYSEAFF	TGTGCCAGCAGCTTAACGGGGTACAGTGAAGCTTTCTTT
TRBV28	TRBJ1-1	.	.	CASIFDSQGNTEAFF	TGTGCCAGCATTTTTGACTCCCAGGGGAACACTGAAGCTTTCTTT
TRBV21-1	TRBJ1-5	.	.	CASSNEDRHNQPQHF	TGTGCCAGCAGCAATGAGGACAGGCACAATCAGCCCCAGCATTTT
TRBV18	TRBJ1-6	few	.	CASSPPTGGNSPLHF	TGTGCCAGCTCACCACCAACTGGGGGCAATTCACCCCTCCACTTT
TRBV6-2/TRBV6-3	TRBJ1-1	.	TRBD1	CASSDPRGGGAREAFF	TGTGCCAGCAGTGACCCACGGGGAGGGGGCGCGAGGGAAGCTTTCTTT
TRBV21-1	TRBJ1-6	.	.	CASSKYEGRKRSPLHF	TGTGCCAGCAGCAAATATGAGGGTAGGAAGCGTTCACCCCTCCACTTT
TRBV5-1	TRBJ2-7	.	TRBD1	CASSVLQGSYEQYF	TGCGCCAGCAGCGTATTACAGGGGTCCTACGAGCAGTACTTC
TRBV5-1	TRBJ2-5	.	.	CASSRAGPQETQYF	TGCGCCAGCTCAAGGGCAGGGCCCCAAGAGACCCAGTACTTC
TRBV5-6	TRBJ2-4	many	.	CASSVSDIQYF	TGTGCCAGCAGCGTGAGTGACATTCAGTACTTC
TRBV3-1/TRBV3-2	TRBJ1-5	.	.	CASSQIGQPQHF	TGTGCCAGCAGCCAAATCGGTCAGCCCCAGCATTTT
TRBV4-2	TRBJ2-1	.	TRBD2	CASSQDQSLAGGSYNEQFF	TGTGCCAGCAGCCAAGATCAGTCGCTAGCGGGGGGTTCCTACAATGAGCAGTTCTTC
TRBV19	TRBJ1-2	.	.	CASSKGSRGLANYGYTF	TGTGCCAGTAGTAAGGGATCCAGGGGACTAGCTAACTATGGCTACACCTTC
TRBV27	TRBJ1-1	.	.	CASSFQPFTEAFF	TGTGCCAGCAGTTTTCAACCTTTCACTGAAGCTTTCTTT
TRBV5-1	TRBJ1-2	.	.	CASSLGSSGYTF	TGCGCCAGCAGCTTGGGGAGCTCTGGCTACACCTTC
TRBV12-3/TRBV12-4	TRBJ1-1	.	.	CASKNPVNTEAFF	TGTGCCAGCAAAAACCCGGTAAACACTGAAGCTTTCTTT
TRBV18	TRBJ1-4	.	.	CASSSQGPGNEKLFF	TGTGCCAGCTCATCCCAGGGACCGGGAAATGAAAAACTGTTTTTT
TRBV27	TRBJ2-3	.	.	CASGGAASTDTQYF	TGTGCCAGCGGGGGGGCGGCGAGCACAGATACGCAGTATTTT